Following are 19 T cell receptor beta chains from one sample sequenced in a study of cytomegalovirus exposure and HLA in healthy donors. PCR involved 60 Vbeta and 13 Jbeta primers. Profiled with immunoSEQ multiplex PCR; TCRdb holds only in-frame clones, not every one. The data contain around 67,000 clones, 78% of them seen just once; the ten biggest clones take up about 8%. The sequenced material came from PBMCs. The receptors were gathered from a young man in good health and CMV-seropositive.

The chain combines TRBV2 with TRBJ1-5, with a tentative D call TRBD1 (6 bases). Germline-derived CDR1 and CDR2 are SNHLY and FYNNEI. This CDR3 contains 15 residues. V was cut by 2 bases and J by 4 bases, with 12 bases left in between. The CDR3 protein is CASSEWVQGNQPQHF. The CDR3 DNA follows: TGTGCCAGCAGTGAATGGGTACAGGGTAATCAGCCCCAGCATTTT. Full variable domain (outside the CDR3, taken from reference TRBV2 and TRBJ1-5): EPEVTQTPSHQVTQMGQEVILRCVPISNHLYFYWYRQILGQKVEFLVSFYNNEISEKSEIFDDQFSVERPDGSNFTLKIRSTKLEDSAMYFCASSEWVQGNQPQHFGDGTRLSIL.

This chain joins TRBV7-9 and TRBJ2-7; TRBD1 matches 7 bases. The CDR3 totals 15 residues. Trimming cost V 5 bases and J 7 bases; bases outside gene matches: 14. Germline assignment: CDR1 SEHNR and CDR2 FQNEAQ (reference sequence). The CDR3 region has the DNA TGTGCCAGCAGCCTGAAGACAGGGAACTCGTGGGAGCAGTACTTC. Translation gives CASSLKTGNSWEQYF.

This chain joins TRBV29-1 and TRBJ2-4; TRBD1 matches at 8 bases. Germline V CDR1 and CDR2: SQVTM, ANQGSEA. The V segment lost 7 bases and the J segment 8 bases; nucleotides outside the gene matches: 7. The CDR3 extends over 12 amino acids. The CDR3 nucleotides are TGCAGCGCCGGACAGGGTTCCGACATTCAGTACTTC. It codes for CSAGQGSDIQYF. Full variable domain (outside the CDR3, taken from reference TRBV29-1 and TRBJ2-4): SAVISQKPSRDICQRGTSLTIQCQVDSQVTMMFWYRQQPGQSLTLIATANQGSEATYESGFVIDKFPISRPNLTFSTLTVSNMSPEDSSIYLCSAGQGSDIQYFGAGTRLSVL.

The CDR3 spells CAWTPRGTGGRTPPDTQYF. The CDR3 DNA reads as TGTGCCTGGACTCCCCGGGGGACTGGGGGACGGACTCCCCCAGATACGCAGTATTTT. The rearrangement links TRBV30 to TRBJ2-3; possible D gene TRBD2, 6 bases. The length of the CDR3 is 19 residues. V was clipped by 4 bases and J by 4 bases, with 30 bases between them. Germline CDR1 is GTSNPN and CDR2 is SVGIG (reference sequence).

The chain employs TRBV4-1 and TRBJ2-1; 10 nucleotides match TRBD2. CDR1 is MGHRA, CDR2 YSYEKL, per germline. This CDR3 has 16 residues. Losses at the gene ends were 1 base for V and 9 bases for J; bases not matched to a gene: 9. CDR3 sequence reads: CASSQVPLAGIVEQFF. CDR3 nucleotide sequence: TGCGCCAGCAGCCAAGTCCCACTAGCGGGAATAGTTGAGCAGTTCTTC.

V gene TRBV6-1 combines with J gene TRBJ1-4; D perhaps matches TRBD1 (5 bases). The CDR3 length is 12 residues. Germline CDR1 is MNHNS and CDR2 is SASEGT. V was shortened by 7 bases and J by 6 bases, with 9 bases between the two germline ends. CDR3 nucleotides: TGTGCCAGCACTAGGGGCCATGAAAAACTGTTTTTT. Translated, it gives CASTRGHEKLFF.

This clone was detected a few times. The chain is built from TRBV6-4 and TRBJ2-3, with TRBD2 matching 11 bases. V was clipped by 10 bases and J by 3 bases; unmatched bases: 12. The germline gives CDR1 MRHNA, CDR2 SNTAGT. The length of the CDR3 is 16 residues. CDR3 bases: TGTGCCACCGCGAACGTAGCGGGAGGGCCGACAGATACGCAGTATTTT. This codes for CATANVAGGPTDTQYF.

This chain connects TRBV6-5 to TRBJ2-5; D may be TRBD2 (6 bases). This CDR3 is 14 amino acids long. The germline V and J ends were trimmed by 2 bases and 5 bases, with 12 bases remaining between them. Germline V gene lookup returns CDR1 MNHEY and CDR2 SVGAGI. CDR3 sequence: CASSYDQGGETQYF. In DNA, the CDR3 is TGTGCCAGCAGTTACGATCAGGGAGGCGAGACCCAGTACTTC.

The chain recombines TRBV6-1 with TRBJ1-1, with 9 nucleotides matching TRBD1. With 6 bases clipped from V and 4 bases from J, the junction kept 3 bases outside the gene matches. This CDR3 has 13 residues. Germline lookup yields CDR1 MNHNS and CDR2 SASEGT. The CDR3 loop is CASRLQGATEAFF. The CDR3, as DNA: TGTGCCAGCAGATTACAGGGGGCCACTGAAGCTTTCTTT.

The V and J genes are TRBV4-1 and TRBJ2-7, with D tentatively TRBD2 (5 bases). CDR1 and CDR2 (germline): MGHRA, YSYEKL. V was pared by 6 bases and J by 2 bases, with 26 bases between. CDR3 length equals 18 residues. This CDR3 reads CASSQVLRVDALPYEQYF. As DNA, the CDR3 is TGCGCCAGCAGTCAGGTTTTGAGGGTAGACGCTCTTCCCTACGAGCAGTACTTC.

The CDR3 sequence is CASSQDPASSYNEQFF. The CDR3 region has the DNA TGCGCCAGCAGCCAAGATCCCGCGAGCTCCTACAATGAGCAGTTCTTC. The chain combines TRBV4-1 with TRBJ2-1; D is ambiguous. The CDR3 consists of 16 residues. Germline V lookup: CDR1 MGHRA, CDR2 YSYEKL. V dropped 0 bases and J dropped 0 bases, with 9 bases sitting between them.

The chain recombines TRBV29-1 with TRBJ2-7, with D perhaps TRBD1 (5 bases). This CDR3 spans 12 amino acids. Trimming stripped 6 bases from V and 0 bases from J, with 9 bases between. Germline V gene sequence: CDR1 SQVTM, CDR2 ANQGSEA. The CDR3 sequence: CSVSRDSYEQYF. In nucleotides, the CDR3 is TGCAGCGTCTCCAGGGACTCCTACGAGCAGTACTTC.

The CDR3 spells CASSWGGDTEAFF. CDR3 nucleotides: TGTGCCAGCAGCTGGGGCGGGGACACTGAAGCTTTCTTT. The chain employs TRBV5-5 and TRBJ1-1; a possible D gene is TRBD1 (5 bases). CDR3 size: 13 residues. Germline V gene lookup returns CDR1 SGHKS and CDR2 YYEKEE (reference sequence). The ends were cut back, 3 bases at V and 3 bases at J, with 9 bases in the middle.

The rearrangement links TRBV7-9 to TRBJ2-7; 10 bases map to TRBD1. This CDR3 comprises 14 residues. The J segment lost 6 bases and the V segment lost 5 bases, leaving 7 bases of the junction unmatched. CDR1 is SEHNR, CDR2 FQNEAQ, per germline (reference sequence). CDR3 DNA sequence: TGTGCCAGCAGCCCCGGACAGGGGGAAGGCGAGCAGTACTTC. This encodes CASSPGQGEGEQYF.

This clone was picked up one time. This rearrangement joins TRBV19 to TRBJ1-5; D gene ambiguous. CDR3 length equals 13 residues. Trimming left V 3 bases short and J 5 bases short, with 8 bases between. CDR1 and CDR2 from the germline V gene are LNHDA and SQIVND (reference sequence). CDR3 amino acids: CASSMDRDQPQHF. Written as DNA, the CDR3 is TGTGCCAGTAGTATGGATCGGGATCAGCCCCAGCATTTT.

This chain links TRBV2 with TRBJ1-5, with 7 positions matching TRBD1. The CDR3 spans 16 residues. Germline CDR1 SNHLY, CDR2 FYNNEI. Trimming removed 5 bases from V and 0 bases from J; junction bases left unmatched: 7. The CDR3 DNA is TGTGCCAGCAGTCCCAGGGACAGCTATAGCAATCAGCCCCAGCATTTT. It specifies CASSPRDSYSNQPQHF.

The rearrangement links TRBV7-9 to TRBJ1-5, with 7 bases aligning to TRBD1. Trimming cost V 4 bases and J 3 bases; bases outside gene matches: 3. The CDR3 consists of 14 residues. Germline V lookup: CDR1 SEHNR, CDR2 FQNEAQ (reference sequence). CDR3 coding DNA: TGTGCCAGCAGCTCGACAGGGATCAATCAGCCCCAGCATTTT. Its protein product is CASSSTGINQPQHF.

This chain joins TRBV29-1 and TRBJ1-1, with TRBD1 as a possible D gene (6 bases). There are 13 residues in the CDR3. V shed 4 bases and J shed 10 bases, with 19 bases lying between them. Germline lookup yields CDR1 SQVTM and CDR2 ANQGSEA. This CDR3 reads CSVGTDLNVVAFF. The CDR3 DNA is TGCAGCGTTGGGACAGATCTTAACGTAGTAGCTTTCTTT.

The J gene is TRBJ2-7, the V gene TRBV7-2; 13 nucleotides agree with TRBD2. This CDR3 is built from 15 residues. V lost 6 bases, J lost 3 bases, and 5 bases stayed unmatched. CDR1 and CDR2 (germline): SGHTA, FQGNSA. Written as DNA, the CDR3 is TGTGCCAGCAGACTTACTAGCGGGGGGGACTACGAGCAGTACTTC. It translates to CASRLTSGGDYEQYF.